The rows below give T cell receptor beta chains drawn from one sample of a study of vaccination and CD4 T cells after COVID-19. MiXCR was run by TCRdb on the PCR reads, yielding one entry per CDR3 protein. The sample carries around 8,000 distinct CDR3 sequences, more than 25% recorded once. Which antigens these TCRs recognize remains unknown. Sequenced: CD4+ T cells from blood, cultured in vitro. Receptors originate from a human donor in good health. CDR3s include the opening cysteine and the closing phenylalanine or tryptophan. The D gene is left open where the match is weak. Only part of the rows carry a size: once, few, many, or a class if the clone is expanded.

d_gene: .
j_gene: TRBJ1-2
v_gene: TRBV28
abundance: .
CDR3aa: CASRLPRPWGYTF
CDR3nt: TGTGCCAGCAGGTTACCGAGGCCCTGGGGCTACACCTTC

d_gene: .
j_gene: TRBJ1-2
v_gene: TRBV20-1
abundance: medium-sized
CDR3aa: CSAATVYGYTF
CDR3nt: TGCAGTGCGGCGACAGTCTATGGCTACACCTTC

d_gene: .
j_gene: TRBJ1-5
v_gene: TRBV24-1
abundance: .
CDR3aa: CATSDSSSNQPQHF
CDR3nt: TGTGCCACCAGTGATTCATCCAGCAATCAGCCCCAGCATTTT

d_gene: TRBD1
j_gene: TRBJ1-1
v_gene: TRBV7-2
abundance: medium-sized
CDR3aa: CASSLGDRRNTEAFF
CDR3nt: TGTGCCAGCAGCTTAGGGGACAGAAGGAACACTGAAGCTTTCTTT

d_gene: TRBD1
j_gene: TRBJ2-3
v_gene: TRBV27
abundance: .
CDR3aa: CASSPRDSSQYF
CDR3nt: TGTGCCAGCAGTCCTCGGGACAGTTCGCAGTATTTT

d_gene: TRBD2
j_gene: TRBJ2-7
v_gene: TRBV2
abundance: few
CDR3aa: CASWEGTSYEQYF
CDR3nt: TGTGCCAGCTGGGAGGGGACCTCCTACGAGCAGTACTTC

d_gene: .
j_gene: TRBJ2-5
v_gene: TRBV20-1
abundance: .
CDR3aa: CSASTGQANQETQYF
CDR3nt: TGCAGTGCTTCTACAGGTCAGGCGAATCAAGAGACCCAGTACTTC

d_gene: .
j_gene: TRBJ1-2
v_gene: TRBV20-1
abundance: .
CDR3aa: CSLIRDPNYGYTF
CDR3nt: TGCAGTCTTATACGGGATCCTAACTATGGCTACACCTTC

d_gene: .
j_gene: TRBJ1-2
v_gene: TRBV7-8
abundance: few
CDR3aa: CASSFLTESYGYTF
CDR3nt: TGTGCCAGCAGCTTCTTGACGGAATCCTATGGCTACACCTTC

d_gene: .
j_gene: TRBJ2-5
v_gene: TRBV7-8
abundance: .
CDR3aa: CASSRGVGETQYF
CDR3nt: TGTGCCAGCAGTCGTGGGGTGGGAGAGACCCAGTACTTC

d_gene: TRBD1
j_gene: TRBJ2-7
v_gene: TRBV6-1
abundance: few
CDR3aa: CASNSGTGRYEQYF
CDR3nt: TGTGCCAGCAACTCAGGGACAGGTCGGTACGAGCAGTACTTC

d_gene: .
j_gene: TRBJ1-6
v_gene: TRBV25-1
abundance: .
CDR3aa: CASSVDKWGQRNSPLHF
CDR3nt: TGTGCCAGCAGTGTGGATAAGTGGGGACAAAGGAATTCACCCCTCCACTTT

d_gene: .
j_gene: TRBJ1-2
v_gene: TRBV20-1
abundance: .
CDR3aa: CSARDRVRYGYTF
CDR3nt: TGCAGTGCTAGAGATCGGGTACGCTATGGCTACACCTTC

d_gene: TRBD1
j_gene: TRBJ2-2
v_gene: TRBV20-1
abundance: .
CDR3aa: CSAREFRQGGITSTGELFF
CDR3nt: TGCAGTGCTAGAGAGTTCCGACAGGGCGGAATAACCTCAACCGGGGAGCTGTTTTTT

d_gene: TRBD2
j_gene: TRBJ2-7
v_gene: TRBV7-9
abundance: few
CDR3aa: CASSLRAGTSGTYEQYF
CDR3nt: TGTGCCAGCAGCTTAAGGGCCGGGACTAGCGGGACCTACGAGCAGTACTTC

d_gene: .
j_gene: TRBJ2-6
v_gene: TRBV28
abundance: few
CDR3aa: CASSPTQQGIGANVLTF
CDR3nt: TGTGCCAGCAGTCCCACACAGCAGGGTATAGGGGCCAACGTCCTGACTTTC

d_gene: .
j_gene: TRBJ1-6
v_gene: TRBV28
abundance: .
CDR3aa: CASSPTQPTSSPLHF
CDR3nt: TGTGCCAGCAGTCCGACCCAGCCAACTTCTTCACCCCTCCACTTT

d_gene: .
j_gene: TRBJ2-3
v_gene: TRBV6-1
abundance: .
CDR3aa: CASLRTDTQYF
CDR3nt: TGTGCCAGCCTCCGCACAGATACGCAGTATTTT

d_gene: .
j_gene: TRBJ1-5
v_gene: TRBV29-1
abundance: few
CDR3aa: CSVHGSGSQPQHF
CDR3nt: TGCAGCGTTCACGGGTCAGGGAGTCAGCCCCAGCATTTT

d_gene: TRBD1
j_gene: TRBJ2-1
v_gene: TRBV27
abundance: .
CDR3aa: CASSLLFGDRAGEQFF
CDR3nt: TGTGCCAGCAGTTTACTCTTTGGGGACAGGGCGGGTGAGCAGTTCTTC

d_gene: .
j_gene: TRBJ1-5
v_gene: TRBV6-1
abundance: .
CDR3aa: CASSDRQYQPQHF
CDR3nt: TGTGCCAGCAGTGATCGACAGTATCAGCCCCAGCATTTT

d_gene: .
j_gene: TRBJ2-3
v_gene: TRBV7-2
abundance: .
CDR3aa: CASERVSDTQYF
CDR3nt: TGTGCCAGCGAGAGGGTTTCAGATACGCAGTATTTT

d_gene: TRBD1
j_gene: TRBJ1-1
v_gene: TRBV20-1
abundance: .
CDR3aa: CSVRKGAITEAFF
CDR3nt: TGCAGTGTTAGGAAGGGGGCGATCACTGAAGCTTTCTTT

d_gene: TRBD1
j_gene: TRBJ2-1
v_gene: TRBV27
abundance: .
CDR3aa: CASSFPRSYRDRAEQFF
CDR3nt: TGTGCCAGCAGTTTCCCTCGATCTTACCGGGACAGAGCTGAGCAGTTCTTC

d_gene: TRBD1
j_gene: TRBJ2-7
v_gene: TRBV30
abundance: .
CDR3aa: CAWRRGPYEQYF
CDR3nt: TGTGCCTGGAGGAGGGGGCCCTACGAGCAGTACTTC

d_gene: .
j_gene: TRBJ1-1
v_gene: TRBV5-1
abundance: .
CDR3aa: CASSTGYTEAFF
CDR3nt: TGCGCCAGCAGCACAGGGTACACTGAAGCTTTCTTT

d_gene: TRBD1
j_gene: TRBJ2-7
v_gene: TRBV15
abundance: .
CDR3aa: CATSGDSLGVREQYF
CDR3nt: TGTGCCACCAGCGGGGACAGCCTGGGAGTTCGGGAGCAGTACTTC

d_gene: .
j_gene: TRBJ2-5
v_gene: TRBV15
abundance: medium-sized
CDR3aa: CATSRGRGETQYF
CDR3nt: TGTGCCACCAGCAGAGGAAGGGGGGAGACCCAGTACTTC

d_gene: .
j_gene: TRBJ2-5
v_gene: TRBV2
abundance: few
CDR3aa: CASSADWAETQYF
CDR3nt: TGTGCCAGCAGTGCGGACTGGGCAGAGACCCAGTACTTC

d_gene: .
j_gene: TRBJ1-1
v_gene: TRBV20-1
abundance: few
CDR3aa: CSARDRVMNTEAFF
CDR3nt: TGCAGTGCTAGAGATCGTGTTATGAACACTGAAGCTTTCTTT

d_gene: .
j_gene: TRBJ2-1
v_gene: TRBV6-5
abundance: .
CDR3aa: CASSYKGEQFF
CDR3nt: TGTGCCAGCAGTTATAAGGGTGAGCAGTTCTTC